This TCR beta chain emerged from a study of T cell responses to AZD1222 COVID-19 vaccine. CDR3 length: 15 residues. CDR1 is WNHNN and CDR2 is SYGVQD in the germline V gene (reference sequence). Trimming removed 5 bases at V and 2 bases at J, with 15 bases between. Study-level findings and limits: Donors skewed white British and female; clonal diversity was possibly underestimated. Sampled repertoires all dated from after the peak T cell response. Following two doses of AZD1222, Spike-specific TCR breadth and depth rose.

For this clone: Its antigen remains unidentified.

Assay used: immunoSEQ multiplex PCR; TCRdb lists only in-frame clones, some missing. The table lists some 54,000 clones, roughly 90% of them singletons. Sequencing used peripheral blood, obtained on day 0 of AZD1222 vaccination. This chain uses TRBV10-1 with TRBJ2-5; D may be TRBD2 (5 bases). This receptor was taken from an adult in good health. CDR3 DNA: TGCGCCAGCAGTCCACTACTCGGGAATCAAGAGACCCAGTACTTC. It translates to CASSPLLGNQETQYF.